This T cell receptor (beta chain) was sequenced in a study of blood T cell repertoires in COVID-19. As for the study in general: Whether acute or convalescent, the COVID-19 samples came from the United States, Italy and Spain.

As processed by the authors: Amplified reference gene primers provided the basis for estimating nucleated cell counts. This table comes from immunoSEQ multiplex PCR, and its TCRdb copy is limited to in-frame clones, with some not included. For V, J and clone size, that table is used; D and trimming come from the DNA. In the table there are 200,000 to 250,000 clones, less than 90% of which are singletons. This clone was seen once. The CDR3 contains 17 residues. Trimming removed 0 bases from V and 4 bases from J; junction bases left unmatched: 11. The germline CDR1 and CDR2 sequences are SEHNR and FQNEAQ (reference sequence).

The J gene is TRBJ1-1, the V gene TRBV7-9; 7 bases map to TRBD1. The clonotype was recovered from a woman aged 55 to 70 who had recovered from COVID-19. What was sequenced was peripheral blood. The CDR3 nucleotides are TGTGCCAGCAGCTTAGCGTGGTCAGGGGGTTCTGGCACTGAAGCTTTCTTT. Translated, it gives CASSLAWSGGSGTEAFF.